The text below deals with one T cell receptor beta chain. The CDR3 covers 18 residues. The germline CDR1 and CDR2 sequences are SEHNR and FQNEAQ (reference sequence). V shed 1 base and J 3 bases; nucleotides not matched to a gene: 11. The sample comes from a study of shared clonotypes between healthy human individuals. Sequencing was performed with immunoSEQ multiplex PCR; in TCRdb, only in-frame clones are kept and a portion is missing. The profile shows some 360,000 clones, around 70% of them singletons. This TCR came from a man aged 25 to 45 in good health. Sequenced input: memory CD4+ T cells sorted from blood. Subset defined: CD45RA-negative fraction. V and J are TRBV7-9 and TRBJ2-7, with 11 bases matching TRBD2. In DNA form, the CDR3 reads TGTGCCAGCAGCTTAGGGACCGTTAGCGGGAGGGCCGACTACGAGCAGTACTTC. It encodes CASSLGTVSGRADYEQYF.